This T cell receptor beta chain was profiled in a study of metastatic and nonmetastatic thyroid tumors. Looking at the study overall: Repertoires from malignant and benign thyroid patients were compared across blood and tumor or nodule tissue.

Thyroid surgery was preceded by no treatment in any patient. This clone came up a few times. The antigen is unknown. TCRdb ran MiXCR on the PCR reads. The sample has fewer than 35,000 clones, about a tenth seen once. Germline-derived CDR1 and CDR2 are SNHLY and FYNNEI. The V end lost 7 bases, the J end lost 5 bases, and 19 bases lay between the germline ends. CDR3 length: 15 amino acids. Broader study findings: The study reportedly found significantly higher TCR beta diversity in malignant thyroid tumors than benign nodules, in blood and tumor.

Sequenced input: blood. This receptor was identified in a female donor with papillary thyroid cancer or a benign thyroid nodule (not recorded which). Some clones in this sample may be carry-over from other donors' samples. The rearrangement links TRBV2 to TRBJ2-3; tentative D call: TRBD2 (5 bases). CDR3 loop: CASNPATNGVDTQYF. In nucleotides, the CDR3 is TGTGCCAGCAACCCCGCGACTAACGGGGTAGATACGCAGTATTTT.